This TCR beta chain emerged from a study of cytomegalovirus exposure and HLA in healthy donors. The CDR3 length is 15 residues. The V and J ends lost 5 bases and 6 bases, in that order; junction bases with no gene match: 7. CDR1 and CDR2 from the germline V gene are SGHAT and FQNNGV. Vbeta (60) and Jbeta (13) primers were used in the PCR. Clones were sequenced by immunoSEQ multiplex PCR, and TCRdb holds only the in-frame ones, with some missing. The profile shows roughly 84,000 clones, roughly 61% of them singletons. This clone has more than one count but fewer than ten. Though probably carrying unrecorded immune exposures, donors were nominally healthy at sampling.

The sequenced sample consisted of PBMCs. The origin of this receptor is a woman aged 35 to 49 in good health and CMV-seropositive. V usage is TRBV11-2 and J usage is TRBJ2-7; 13 nucleotides align to TRBD2. CDR3 in DNA: TGTGCCAGCAGCACGGGACGGACTAGCGGGAGCGAGCAGTACTTC. As protein: CASSTGRTSGSEQYF.